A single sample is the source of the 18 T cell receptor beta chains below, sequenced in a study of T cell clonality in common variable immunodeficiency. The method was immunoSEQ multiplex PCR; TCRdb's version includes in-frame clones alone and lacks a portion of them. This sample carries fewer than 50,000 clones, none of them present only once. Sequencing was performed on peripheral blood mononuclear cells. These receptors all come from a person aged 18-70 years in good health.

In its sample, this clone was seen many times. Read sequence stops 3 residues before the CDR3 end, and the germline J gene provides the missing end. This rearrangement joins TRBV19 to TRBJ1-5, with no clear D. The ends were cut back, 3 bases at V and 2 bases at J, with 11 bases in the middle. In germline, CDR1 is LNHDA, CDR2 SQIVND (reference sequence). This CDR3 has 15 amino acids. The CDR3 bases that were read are TGTGCCAGTAGTATCCACGACGGGGGCAATCAGCCC. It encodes CASSIHDGGNQP. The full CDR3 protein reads CASSIHDGGNQPQHF.

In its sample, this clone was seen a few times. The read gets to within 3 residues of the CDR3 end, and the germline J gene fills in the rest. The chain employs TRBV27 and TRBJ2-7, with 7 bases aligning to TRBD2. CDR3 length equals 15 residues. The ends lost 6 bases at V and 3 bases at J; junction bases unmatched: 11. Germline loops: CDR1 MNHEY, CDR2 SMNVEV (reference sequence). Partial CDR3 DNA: TGTGCCAGCAGCCGTTCTAGCGGTGGGTTCTACGAG. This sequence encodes CASSRSSGGFYE. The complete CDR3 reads CASSRSSGGFYEQYF.

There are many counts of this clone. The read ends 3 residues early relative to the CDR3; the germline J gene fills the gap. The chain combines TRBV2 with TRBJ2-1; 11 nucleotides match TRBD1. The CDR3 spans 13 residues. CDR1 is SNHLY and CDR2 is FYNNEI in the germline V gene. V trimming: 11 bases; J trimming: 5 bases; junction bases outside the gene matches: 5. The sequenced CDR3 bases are TGTGCCGGCGGGACAGGGGGTAACAATGAG. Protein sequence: CAGGTGGNNE. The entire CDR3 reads CAGGTGGNNEQFF.

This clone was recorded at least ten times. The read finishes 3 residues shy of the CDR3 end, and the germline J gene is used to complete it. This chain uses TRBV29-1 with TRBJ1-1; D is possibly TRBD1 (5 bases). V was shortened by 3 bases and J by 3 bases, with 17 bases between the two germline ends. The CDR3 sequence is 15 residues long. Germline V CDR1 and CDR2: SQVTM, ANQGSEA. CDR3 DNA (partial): TGCAGCGTTGACCTATTGGGGGGGTTAGACACTGAA. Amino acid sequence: CSVDLLGGLDTE. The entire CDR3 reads CSVDLLGGLDTEAFF.

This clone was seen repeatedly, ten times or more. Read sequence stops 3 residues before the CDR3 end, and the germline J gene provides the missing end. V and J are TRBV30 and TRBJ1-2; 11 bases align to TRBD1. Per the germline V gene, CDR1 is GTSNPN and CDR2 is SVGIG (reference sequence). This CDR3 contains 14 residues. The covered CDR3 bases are TGTGCCTGGAGTGTAGGGGACAGGGGGATCGGC. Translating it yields CAWSVGDRGIG. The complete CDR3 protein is CAWSVGDRGIGYTF.

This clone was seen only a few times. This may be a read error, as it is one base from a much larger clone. This CDR3 is CASSLAAGDSYNEQFF. The sequenced CDR3 bases are TGTGCCAGCAGCTTGGCAGCGGGAGATTCCTACAATGAG. V usage is TRBV5-4 and J usage is TRBJ2-1, with 8 nucleotides matching TRBD2. The CDR3 extends 3 residues past the end of the read, so its final part is completed from the germline J gene. The CDR3 runs to 16 residues. The V gene's germline CDR1 is SGHNT and CDR2 YYREEE (reference sequence). With V trimmed by 0 bases and J by 1 base, 3 bases remained unmatched.

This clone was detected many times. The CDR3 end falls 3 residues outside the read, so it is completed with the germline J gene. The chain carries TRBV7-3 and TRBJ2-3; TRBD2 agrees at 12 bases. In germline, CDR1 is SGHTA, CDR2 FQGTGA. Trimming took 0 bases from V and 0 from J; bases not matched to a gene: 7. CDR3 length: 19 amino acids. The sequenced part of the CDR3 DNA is TGTGCCAGCAGCTTAACGGGGGCTAGCGGGGGGGCTAGCACAGATACG. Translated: CASSLTGASGGASTDT. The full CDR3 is CASSLTGASGGASTDTQYF.

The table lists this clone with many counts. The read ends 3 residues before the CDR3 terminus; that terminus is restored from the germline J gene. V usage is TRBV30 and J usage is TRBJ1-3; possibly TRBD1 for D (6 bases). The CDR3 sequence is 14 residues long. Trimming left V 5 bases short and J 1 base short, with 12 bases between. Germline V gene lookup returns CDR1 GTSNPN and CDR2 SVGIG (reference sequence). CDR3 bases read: TGTGCCTGGCGGTACAGGGAGTCTGGAAACACC. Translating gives CAWRYRESGNT. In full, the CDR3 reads CAWRYRESGNTIYF.

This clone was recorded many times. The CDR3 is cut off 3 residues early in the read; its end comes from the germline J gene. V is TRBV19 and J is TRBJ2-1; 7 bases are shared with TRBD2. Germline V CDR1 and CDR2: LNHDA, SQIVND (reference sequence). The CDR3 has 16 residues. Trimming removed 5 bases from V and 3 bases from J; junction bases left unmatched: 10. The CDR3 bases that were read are TGTGCCAGTAGTGGCGATCTGGGGACTATCTACAATGAG. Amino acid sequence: CASSGDLGTIYNE. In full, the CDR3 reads CASSGDLGTIYNEQFF.

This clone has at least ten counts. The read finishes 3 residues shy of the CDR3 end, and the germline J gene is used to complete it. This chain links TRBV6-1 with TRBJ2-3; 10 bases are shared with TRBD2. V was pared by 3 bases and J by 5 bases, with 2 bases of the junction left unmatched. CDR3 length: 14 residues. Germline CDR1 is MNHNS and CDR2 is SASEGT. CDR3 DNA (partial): TGTGCCAGCAGTGACGGACTAGCGGTAGATACG. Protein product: CASSDGLAVDT. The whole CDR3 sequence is CASSDGLAVDTQYF.

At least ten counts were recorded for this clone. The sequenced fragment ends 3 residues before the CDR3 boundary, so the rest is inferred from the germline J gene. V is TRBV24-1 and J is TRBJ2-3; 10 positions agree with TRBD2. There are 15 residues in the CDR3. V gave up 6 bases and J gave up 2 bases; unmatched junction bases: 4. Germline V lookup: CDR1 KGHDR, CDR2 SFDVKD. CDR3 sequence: CATSQTSGSTDTQYF. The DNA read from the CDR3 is TGTGCCACCAGTCAGACTAGCGGGTCCACAGATACG.

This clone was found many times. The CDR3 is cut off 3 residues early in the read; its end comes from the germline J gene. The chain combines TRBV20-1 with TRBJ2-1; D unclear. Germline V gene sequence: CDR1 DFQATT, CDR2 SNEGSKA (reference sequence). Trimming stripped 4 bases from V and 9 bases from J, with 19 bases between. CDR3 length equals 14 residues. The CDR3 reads CSATARVGVGEQFF. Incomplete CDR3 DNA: TGCAGTGCTACAGCTCGGGTAGGCGTCGGTGAG.

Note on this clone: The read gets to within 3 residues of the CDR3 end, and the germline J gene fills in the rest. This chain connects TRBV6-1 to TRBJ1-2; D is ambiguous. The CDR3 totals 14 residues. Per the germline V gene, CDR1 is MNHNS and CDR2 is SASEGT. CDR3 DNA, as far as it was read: TGTGCCAGCAGTGAAATGTCCGGGTCCTACGAC. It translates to CASSEMSGSYD. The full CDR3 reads CASSEMSGSYDYTF.

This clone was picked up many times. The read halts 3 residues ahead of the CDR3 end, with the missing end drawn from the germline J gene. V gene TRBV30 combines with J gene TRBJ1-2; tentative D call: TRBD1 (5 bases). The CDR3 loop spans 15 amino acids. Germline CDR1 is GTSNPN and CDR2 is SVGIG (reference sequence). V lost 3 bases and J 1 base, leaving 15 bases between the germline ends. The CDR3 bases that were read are TGTGCCTGGAGCCCAGGACACCTCTTTAACTATGGC. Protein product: CAWSPGHLFNYG. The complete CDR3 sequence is CAWSPGHLFNYGYTF.

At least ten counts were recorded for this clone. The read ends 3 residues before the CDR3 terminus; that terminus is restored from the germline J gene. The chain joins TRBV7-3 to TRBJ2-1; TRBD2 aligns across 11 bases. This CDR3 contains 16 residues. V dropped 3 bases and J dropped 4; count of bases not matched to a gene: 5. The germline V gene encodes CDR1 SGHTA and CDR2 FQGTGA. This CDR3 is CASSFATSGGYNEQFF. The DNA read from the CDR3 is TGTGCCAGCAGCTTCGCAACTAGCGGGGGATACAATGAG.

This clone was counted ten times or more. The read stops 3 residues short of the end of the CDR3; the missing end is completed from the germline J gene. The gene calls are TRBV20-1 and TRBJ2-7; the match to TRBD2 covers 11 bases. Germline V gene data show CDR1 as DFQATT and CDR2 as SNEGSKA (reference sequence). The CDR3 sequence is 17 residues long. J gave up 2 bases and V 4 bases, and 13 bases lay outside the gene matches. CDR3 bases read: TGCAGTGCTACCTATCCCGGACTAGCGGGCGCCACCTACGAG. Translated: CSATYPGLAGATYE. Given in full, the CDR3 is CSATYPGLAGATYEQYF.

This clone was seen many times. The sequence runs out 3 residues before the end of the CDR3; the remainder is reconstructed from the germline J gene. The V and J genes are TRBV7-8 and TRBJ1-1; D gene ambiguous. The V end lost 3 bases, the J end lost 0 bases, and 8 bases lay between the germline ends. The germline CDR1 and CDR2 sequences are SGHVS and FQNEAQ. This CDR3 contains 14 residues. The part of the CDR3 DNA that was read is TGTGCCAGCAGCTTTACAGAGTTGAACACTGAA. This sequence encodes CASSFTELNTE. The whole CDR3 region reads CASSFTELNTEAFF.

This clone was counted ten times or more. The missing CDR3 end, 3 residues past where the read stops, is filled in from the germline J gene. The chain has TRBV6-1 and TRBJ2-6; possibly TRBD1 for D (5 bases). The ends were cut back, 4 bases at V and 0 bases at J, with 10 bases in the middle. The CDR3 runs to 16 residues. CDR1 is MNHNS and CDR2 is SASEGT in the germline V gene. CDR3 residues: CASSARQHSGANVLTF. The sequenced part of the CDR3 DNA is TGTGCCAGCAGTGCCCGACAGCACTCTGGGGCCAACGTC.